These T cell receptor beta chains were read from a single sample in a study of post-analysis software for immune sequencing data. From the PCR reads, TCRdb called clonotypes with MiXCR, one entry per CDR3 protein. The table lists hundreds of thousands of distinct CDR3 sequences, about 60% of them singletons. The sequencing input was blood. These receptors came from a girl aged 2 to 9 with multiple sclerosis. Each CDR3 is given with its conserved first and last residue. The D gene is left open where the match is weak. Some rows have no size entry. The others give once, few or many, or a class for an expanded clone.

CASYHTRRVRSNQPQHF	TGTGCCAGCTACCATACTAGACGGGTGCGAAGCAATCAGCCCCAGCATTTT	TRBJ1-5	-	-	TRBV14	17
CSARVQQGLTEAFF	TGCAGTGCTAGAGTCCAACAGGGTCTCACTGAAGCTTTCTTT	TRBJ1-1	-	-	TRBV20-1	14
CSVVTNEKLFF	TGCAGCGTTGTTACTAATGAAAAACTGTTTTTT	TRBJ1-4	-	-	TRBV29-1	11
CASSELGKGRSKNIQYF	TGTGCCAGCAGTGAATTAGGAAAAGGGAGATCCAAAAACATTCAGTACTTC	TRBJ2-4	-	few	TRBV25-1	17
CASSQEQVNEQFF	TGTGCCAGCAGCCAAGAACAGGTTAATGAGCAGTTCTTC	TRBJ2-1	-	once	TRBV14	13
CASSVAGSGSPFDEQYF	TGTGCCAGCAGCGTAGCCGGTAGCGGGAGTCCCTTTGACGAGCAGTACTTC	TRBJ2-7	TRBD2	-	TRBV9	17
CSARGKTLSYEQYF	TGCAGTGCTAGAGGGAAAACCCTCTCCTACGAGCAGTACTTC	TRBJ2-7	-	few	TRBV20-1	14
CASSLLEGSYNEQFF	TGTGCCAGCAGCTTATTGGAGGGTTCCTACAATGAGCAGTTCTTC	TRBJ2-1	-	-	TRBV7-2	15
CSVANGPFYGYTF	TGCAGCGTAGCCAACGGGCCCTTCTATGGCTACACCTTC	TRBJ1-2	-	few	TRBV29-1	13
CASSPLVGGAAKNIQYF	TGTGCCAGCAGCCCGCTGGTGGGGGGGGCAGCCAAAAACATTCAGTACTTC	TRBJ2-4	-	-	TRBV7-2	17
CASSRGQGIWITDTQYF	TGTGCCAGCTCCCGGGGACAGGGGATTTGGATTACAGATACGCAGTATTTT	TRBJ2-3	TRBD1	-	TRBV7-2	17
CSVKKSSYEQYF	TGCAGCGTTAAGAAGTCCTCCTACGAGCAGTACTTC	TRBJ2-7	-	-	TRBV29-1	12
CASSYSALGQETQYF	TGTGCCAGCAGTTATTCAGCGCTAGGCCAAGAGACCCAGTACTTC	TRBJ2-5	-	-	TRBV28	15
CASSSLGGRAGYTF	TGTGCCAGCAGTTCCCTCGGGGGCCGAGCTGGCTATACCTTC	TRBJ1-2	-	few	TRBV12-3/TRBV12-4	14
CASSSPTRGEETQYF	TGTGCCAGCAGCTCACCGACTAGAGGTGAAGAGACCCAGTACTTC	TRBJ2-5	-	-	TRBV11-2	15
CSALGLDQTHEQFF	TGCAGTGCCCTTGGGCTAGATCAGACCCATGAGCAGTTCTTC	TRBJ2-1	-	-	TRBV20-1	14